Shown below are 12 T cell receptor beta chains from a single sample sequenced in a study of T cells after yellow fever vaccination. Each CDR3 protein gets one entry after TCRdb re-called the 5' RACE reads with MiXCR. The profile shows under 550,000 distinct CDR3 sequences, 20% to 25% of them singletons. Here the sequenced sample was PBMCs, taken approximately 20 days after the first yellow fever vaccination. The receptors shown here come from a young man who received the YFV17D yellow fever vaccine.

This clonotype was recorded a few times. The V call is TRBV2, the J call TRBJ2-7, with 8 bases aligning to TRBD1. The CDR3 totals 15 residues. The V segment lost 6 bases and the J segment 3 bases; nucleotides outside the gene matches: 10. Germline lookup yields CDR1 SNHLY and CDR2 FYNNEI. The CDR3 nucleotides read TGTGCCAGCAGAGCCGGGACAGGCGAGATCTACGAGCAGTACTTC. It codes for CASRAGTGEIYEQYF.

This clonotype turned up a few times. The chain joins TRBV5-4 to TRBJ2-3, with 11 bases lining up with TRBD1. Germline assignment: CDR1 SGHNT and CDR2 YYREEE (reference sequence). This CDR3 contains 16 residues. V was clipped by 4 bases and J by 4 bases; unmatched bases: 8. This chain's CDR3 is CASSASGTGGADTQYF. Written as DNA, the CDR3 is TGTGCCAGCAGCGCCTCCGGGACAGGGGGGGCAGATACGCAGTATTTT.

In its sample, this clonotype was seen a few times. The DNA for the CDR3 is TGTGCCACCAGTTTCAGCGCGGAGGCAGATACGCAGTATTTT. It encodes CATSFSAEADTQYF. V and J are TRBV24-1 and TRBJ2-3, with D possibly matching TRBD2 (5 bases). The V gene's germline CDR1 is KGHDR and CDR2 SFDVKD. Trimming stripped 6 bases from V and 4 bases from J, with 13 bases between. The CDR3 loop spans 14 amino acids.

This clonotype was seen a few times. The chain carries TRBV4-3 and TRBJ2-1, with D perhaps TRBD2 (6 bases). From germline, CDR1 is LGHNA and CDR2 YSLEER. This CDR3 has 16 amino acids. V was pared by 0 bases and J by 12 bases, with 21 bases between. CDR3 sequence (DNA): TGCGCCAGCAGCCAAGATCGCCTAGCGACGGAAACGGCGCAGTTCTTC. This translates into CASSQDRLATETAQFF.

In this sample, this clonotype turned up many times. The gene calls are TRBV7-2 and TRBJ1-2; D not resolved. CDR1 and CDR2 (germline): SGHTA, FQGNSA. V shed 5 bases and J shed 8 bases, with 15 bases lying between them. The CDR3 has 13 residues. The CDR3 spells CASSPRGQLGYTF. CDR3 DNA: TGTGCCAGCAGCCCCCGAGGGCAGCTCGGCTACACCTTC.

V and J are TRBV5-1 and TRBJ2-3, with TRBD1 matching over 7 bases. CDR3 length equals 16 residues. Trimming cost V 2 bases and J 2 bases; bases outside gene matches: 8. Germline V gene data show CDR1 as SGHRS and CDR2 as YFSETQ. The CDR3 DNA sequence: TGCGCCAGCAGCTTTGACAGGGCAGCCCTCACAGATACGCAGTATTTT. Its protein is CASSFDRAALTDTQYF.

This clonotype was found many times. The chain couples TRBV5-1 to TRBJ2-3, with D perhaps matching TRBD2 (6 bases). Germline V gene sequence: CDR1 SGHRS, CDR2 YFSETQ. The CDR3 covers 14 residues. V gave up 4 bases and J gave up 1 base, with 10 bases separating them. This CDR3 reads CASSQGLGTDTQYF. The CDR3 DNA reads TGCGCCAGCAGCCAGGGACTCGGCACAGATACGCAGTATTTT.

This clonotype was observed a few times. This chain connects TRBV10-3 to TRBJ2-3; possible D gene TRBD2, 6 bases. The length of the CDR3 is 14 residues. Trimming stripped 3 bases from V and 2 bases from J, with 9 bases between. Germline CDR1 and CDR2: ENHRY and SYGVKD. The CDR3 loop reads CAISEGRDTDTQYF. DNA for the CDR3: TGTGCCATCAGTGAAGGGCGGGACACAGATACGCAGTATTTT.

This clonotype was recorded at least ten times. The J gene is TRBJ2-7, the V gene TRBV27; no reliable D call. CDR1 and CDR2 from the germline V gene are MNHEY and SMNVEV (reference sequence). Trimming cost V 6 bases and J 1 base, with 10 bases left between them. This CDR3 has 13 residues. The CDR3 sequence: CASSHGPSYEQYF. The CDR3 bases are TGTGCCAGCAGCCATGGGCCGTCCTACGAGCAGTACTTC.

This clonotype was found once. This chain uses TRBV5-1 with TRBJ2-3; D is ambiguous. V was clipped by 0 bases and J by 4 bases, with 9 bases between them. Germline V lookup: CDR1 SGHRS, CDR2 YFSETQ. CDR3 length: 14 amino acids. In DNA form, the CDR3 reads TGCGCCAGCAGCTTGGCGGCAGGCTCAGATACGCAGTATTTT. As protein: CASSLAAGSDTQYF.

This clonotype was counted only a few times. The gene calls are TRBV20-1 and TRBJ2-3; the match to TRBD2 covers 9 bases. V lost 6 bases, J lost 6 bases, and 7 bases stayed unmatched. CDR3 length: 13 amino acids. The germline gives CDR1 DFQATT, CDR2 SNEGSKA (reference sequence). The DNA for the CDR3 is TGCAGTGCCCCAGGGAGCGGGGGGGATACGCAGTATTTT. Protein: CSAPGSGGDTQYF.

This clonotype has a handful of counts. This chain links TRBV7-9 with TRBJ2-1, with 9 bases that match TRBD1. Germline V gives CDR1 SEHNR, CDR2 FQNEAQ (reference sequence). J gave up 4 bases and V 5 bases, and 9 bases lay outside the gene matches. This CDR3 is 16 amino acids long. CDR3 in amino acids: CASSAIGTGRYNEQFF. The CDR3 DNA reads as TGTGCCAGCAGCGCCATAGGGACAGGGCGGTACAATGAGCAGTTCTTC.